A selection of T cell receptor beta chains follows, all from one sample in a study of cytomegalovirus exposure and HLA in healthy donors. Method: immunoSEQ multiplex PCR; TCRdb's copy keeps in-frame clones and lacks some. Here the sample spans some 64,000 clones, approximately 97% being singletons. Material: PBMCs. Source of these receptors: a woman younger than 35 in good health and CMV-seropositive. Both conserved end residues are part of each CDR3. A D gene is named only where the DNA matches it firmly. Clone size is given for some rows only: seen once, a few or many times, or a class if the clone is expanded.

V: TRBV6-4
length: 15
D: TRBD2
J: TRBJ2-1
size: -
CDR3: CASSGLAGEYNEQFF
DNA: TGTGCCAGCAGTGGGCTAGCGGGGGAATACAATGAGCAGTTCTTC

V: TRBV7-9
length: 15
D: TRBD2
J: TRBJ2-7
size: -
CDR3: CASSPRLARSYEQYF
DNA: TGTGCCAGCAGCCCGCGACTAGCGAGATCCTACGAGCAGTACTTC

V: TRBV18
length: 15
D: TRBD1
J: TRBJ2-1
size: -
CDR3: CASTPAQGLSNEQFF
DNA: TGTGCCAGCACACCGGCACAGGGGCTGTCCAATGAGCAGTTCTTC

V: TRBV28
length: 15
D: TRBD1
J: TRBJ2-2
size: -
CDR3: CASSSPDRGIGELFF
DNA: TGTGCCAGCAGTTCGCCGGACAGGGGGATCGGGGAGCTGTTTTTT

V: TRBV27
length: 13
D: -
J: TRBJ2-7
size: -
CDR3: CASRAVYTWEQYF
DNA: TGTGCCAGCAGAGCGGTTTATACCTGGGAGCAGTACTTC

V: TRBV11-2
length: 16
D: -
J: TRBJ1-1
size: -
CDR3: CASSRGRRGLNTEAFF
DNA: TGTGCCAGCAGCCGCGGACGGAGGGGACTGAACACTGAAGCTTTCTTT

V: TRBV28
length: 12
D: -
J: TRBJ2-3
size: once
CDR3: CATEGSTDTQYF
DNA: TGTGCCACAGAGGGTAGCACAGATACGCAGTATTTT

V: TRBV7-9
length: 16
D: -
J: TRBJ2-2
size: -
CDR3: CASSFPRGAGAGELFF
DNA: TGTGCCAGCAGCTTCCCACGGGGGGCCGGCGCCGGGGAGCTGTTTTTT

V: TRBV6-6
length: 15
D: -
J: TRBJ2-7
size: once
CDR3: CASSQSDISSYEQYF
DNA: TGTGCCAGCAGTCAATCCGACATAAGCTCCTACGAGCAGTACTTC

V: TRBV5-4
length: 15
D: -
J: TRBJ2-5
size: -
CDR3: CASSLGVSGWETQYF
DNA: TGTGCCAGCAGCCTGGGGGTCTCGGGGTGGGAGACCCAGTACTTC

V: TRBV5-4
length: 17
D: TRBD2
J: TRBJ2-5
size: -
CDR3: CASSLYGVGGEEETQYF
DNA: TGTGCCAGCAGCTTGTACGGGGTGGGAGGGGAAGAAGAGACCCAGTACTTC

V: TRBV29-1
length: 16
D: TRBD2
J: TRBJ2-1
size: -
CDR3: CSVEPGGPVPLNEQFF
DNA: TGCAGCGTTGAGCCGGGGGGGCCCGTCCCCCTCAATGAGCAGTTCTTC

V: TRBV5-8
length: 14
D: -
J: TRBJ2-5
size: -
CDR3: CASSLAQGRETQYF
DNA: TGTGCCAGCAGCTTGGCCCAGGGGCGAGAGACCCAGTACTTC

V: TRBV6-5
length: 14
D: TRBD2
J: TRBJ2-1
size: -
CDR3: CASNHLAGAGEQFF
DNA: TGTGCCAGCAACCACCTAGCGGGAGCGGGTGAGCAGTTCTTC

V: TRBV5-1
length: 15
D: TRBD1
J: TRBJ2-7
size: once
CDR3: CASSVRQGNNYEQYF
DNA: TGCGCCAGCAGCGTGAGACAGGGGAATAACTACGAGCAGTACTTC

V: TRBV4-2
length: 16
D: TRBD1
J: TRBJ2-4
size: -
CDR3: CASGIGTGTGRNIQYF
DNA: TGTGCCAGCGGGATAGGGACAGGGACCGGGAGAAACATTCAGTACTTC

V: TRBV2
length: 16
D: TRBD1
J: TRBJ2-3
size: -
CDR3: CASRPRTGGNTDTQYF
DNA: TGTGCCAGCAGGCCTAGAACAGGGGGCAACACAGATACGCAGTATTTT

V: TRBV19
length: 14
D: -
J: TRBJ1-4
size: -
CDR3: CASSIQGPNEKLFF
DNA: TGTGCCAGTAGTATACAGGGCCCCAATGAAAAACTGTTTTTT

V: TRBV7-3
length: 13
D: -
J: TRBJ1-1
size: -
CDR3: CASSLGSGTQAFF
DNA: TGTGCCAGCAGCTTAGGCTCCGGGACACAAGCTTTCTTT

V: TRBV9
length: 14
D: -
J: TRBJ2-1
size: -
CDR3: CASSFDTDYNEQFF
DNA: TGTGCCAGCAGTTTCGACACCGACTACAATGAGCAGTTCTTC

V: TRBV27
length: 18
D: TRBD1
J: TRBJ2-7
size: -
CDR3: CASSFSSGTGGGRDEQYF
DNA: TGTGCCAGCAGTTTTTCCTCCGGGACAGGGGGTGGTCGGGACGAGCAGTACTTC

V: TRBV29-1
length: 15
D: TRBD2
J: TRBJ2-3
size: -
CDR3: CSVVSGRGRLDTQYF
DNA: TGCAGCGTTGTGAGCGGGAGAGGTCGGTTAGATACGCAGTATTTT

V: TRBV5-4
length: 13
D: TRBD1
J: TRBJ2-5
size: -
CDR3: CASSSGTEETQYF
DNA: TGTGCCAGCAGCTCCGGGACAGAAGAGACCCAGTACTTC

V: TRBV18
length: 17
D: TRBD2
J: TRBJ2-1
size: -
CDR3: CASSPRLAGGGYNEQFF
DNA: TGTGCCAGCTCACCACGACTAGCGGGAGGGGGCTACAATGAGCAGTTCTTC

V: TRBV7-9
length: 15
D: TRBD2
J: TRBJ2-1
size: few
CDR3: CASSLAGLAYNEQFF
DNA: TGTGCCAGCAGCTTAGCCGGACTAGCTTACAATGAGCAGTTCTTC

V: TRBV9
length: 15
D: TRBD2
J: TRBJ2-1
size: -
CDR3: CASSGASGGNNEQFF
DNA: TGTGCCAGCAGCGGAGCTAGCGGGGGAAACAATGAGCAGTTCTTC

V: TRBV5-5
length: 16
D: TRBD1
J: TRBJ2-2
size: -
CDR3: CASSLVGTGNTGELFF
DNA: TGTGCCAGCAGCTTGGTAGGGACAGGGAACACCGGGGAGCTGTTTTTT

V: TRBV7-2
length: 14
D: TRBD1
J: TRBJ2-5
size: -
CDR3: CASSSRQGKETQYF
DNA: TGTGCCAGCAGCTCAAGACAGGGGAAAGAGACCCAGTACTTC

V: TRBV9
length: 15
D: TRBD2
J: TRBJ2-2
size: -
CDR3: CASSGTSGNTGELFF
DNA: TGTGCCAGCAGTGGGACTAGCGGTAACACCGGGGAGCTGTTTTTT

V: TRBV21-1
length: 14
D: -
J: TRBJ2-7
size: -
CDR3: CASPHRARSYEQYF
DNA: TGTGCCAGCCCCCACAGAGCCCGCTCCTACGAGCAGTACTTC

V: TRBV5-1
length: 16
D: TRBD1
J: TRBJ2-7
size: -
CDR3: CASSLEWDRRSYEQYF
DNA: TGCGCCAGCAGCTTGGAGTGGGACAGGCGTTCTTACGAGCAGTACTTC

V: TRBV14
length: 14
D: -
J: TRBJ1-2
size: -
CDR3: CASSQDMGGLGYTF
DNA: TGTGCCAGCAGCCAAGACATGGGGGGGCTTGGCTACACCTTC

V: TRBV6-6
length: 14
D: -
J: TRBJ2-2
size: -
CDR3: CASLGGRDTGELFF
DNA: TGTGCCAGTCTGGGGGGAAGGGACACCGGGGAGCTGTTTTTT